The sequence of this T cell receptor (beta chain) was determined in a study of blood T cell repertoires in COVID-19. Overall study: Some COVID-19 samples were acute and others convalescent; all came from the United States, Italy and Spain. Nucleic acid was either cDNA or gDNA, and it came from T cells, B-cell-depleted T cells, or PBMCs.

V lost 2 bases, J lost 2 bases, and 9 bases lay in between. The CDR3 runs 14 residues. CDR1 is SNHLY, CDR2 FYNNEI, per germline. Authors' methods: Estimates of nucleated cell counts were drawn from the amplification of reference gene primers. The protocol was immunoSEQ multiplex PCR, while the TCRdb copy is restricted to in-frame clones and leaves out a portion. V and J calls plus clone size are reproduced from that table; the DNA served to infer D and trimming. The sample lists about 98,000 clones, around 81% seen once, with roughly 4.1% in the top ten. Material for sequencing was peripheral blood. This receptor was taken from a man aged 60 to 75 with acute or convalescent COVID-19. The chain uses TRBV2 and TRBJ1-2, with D possibly TRBD1 on 5 matching bases. CDR3 amino acids: CASSEPQENYGYTF. In nucleotides, the CDR3 is TGTGCCAGCAGTGAACCACAGGAAAACTATGGCTACACCTTC.